Listed below are T cell receptor beta chains from one sample, sequenced in a study of T-cell memory formation after mild COVID-19. Each CDR3 protein gets one entry after TCRdb re-called the 5' RACE reads with MiXCR. This sample carries 400,000 to 500,000 distinct CDR3 sequences, roughly 18% of them seen once, and the ten largest clones take under 25%. Input material: PBMCs or a T cell subset sorted from them (not recorded which). All receptors derive from a man younger than 35 who had mild COVID-19 (a few samples of this study predate the infection). Cell type and time point are not known. The CDR3 runs from the conserved cysteine through the conserved F or W. A D gene is named only where the DNA matches it firmly. Size is omitted from some rows. Given values are once, few, many or a class for expanded clones.

d_gene	v_gene	j_gene	abundance	CDR3aa	CDR3nt
.	TRBV24-1	TRBJ2-5	.	CATSGPGEETQYF	TGTGCCACCAGTGGCCCAGGGGAAGAGACCCAGTACTTC
TRBD1	TRBV24-1	TRBJ2-1	many	CATSDSDRWEQFF	TGTGCCACCAGTGATTCGGACAGGTGGGAGCAGTTCTTC
.	TRBV6-2/TRBV6-3	TRBJ2-5	.	CASSQWVQETQYF	TGTGCCAGCAGTCAATGGGTACAAGAGACCCAGTACTTC
TRBD2	TRBV7-9	TRBJ2-3	many	CASSLGGGATDTQYF	TGTGCCAGCAGCTTAGGCGGGGGGGCAACAGATACGCAGTATTTT
.	TRBV7-9	TRBJ1-4	few	CASSLNQGGSEKLFF	TGTGCCAGCAGCTTGAATCAGGGAGGCTCTGAAAAACTGTTTTTT
.	TRBV5-4	TRBJ2-1	few	CASALGGAQGNEQFF	TGTGCCAGCGCCCTTGGGGGGGCCCAGGGTAATGAGCAGTTCTTC
.	TRBV7-2	TRBJ1-1	few	CASSLEYGVNTEAFF	TGTGCCAGCAGCTTAGAATACGGGGTGAACACTGAAGCTTTCTTT
TRBD2	TRBV5-1	TRBJ2-3	few	CASSLAGTSGGNTQYF	TGCGCCAGCAGCTTGGCGGGGACTAGCGGGGGGAATACGCAGTATTTT
.	TRBV7-9	TRBJ1-4	.	CASSFGGGDEKLFF	TGTGCCAGCAGCTTCGGCGGTGGGGATGAAAAACTGTTTTTT
TRBD1	TRBV7-2	TRBJ2-1	few	CASSSFGQGQDEQFF	TGTGCCAGCAGCTCCTTCGGACAGGGTCAGGATGAGCAGTTCTTC
.	TRBV12-5	TRBJ2-7	.	CASGPPDRDYEQYF	TGTGCTAGTGGTCCCCCGGACAGAGATTACGAGCAGTACTTC
.	TRBV7-2	TRBJ2-3	.	CASSPQFGSTDTQYF	TGTGCCAGCAGCCCACAGTTCGGGAGCACAGATACGCAGTATTTT
TRBD2	TRBV5-1	TRBJ2-1	many	CASSPVIAGGHNEQFF	TGCGCCAGCAGCCCCGTTATAGCGGGGGGTCACAATGAGCAGTTCTTC
.	TRBV5-1	TRBJ1-2	few	CASSLEWQGNGYTF	TGCGCCAGCAGCTTGGAGTGGCAGGGGAATGGCTACACCTTC
.	TRBV5-6	TRBJ1-5	many	CASSRWGNQPQHF	TGTGCCAGCAGCAGGTGGGGCAATCAGCCCCAGCATTTT
.	TRBV20-1	TRBJ2-3	.	CSAPVAPTDTQYF	TGCAGTGCCCCGGTGGCCCCCACAGATACGCAGTATTTT
TRBD2	TRBV7-9	TRBJ2-5	few	CASSLPLAGGKTQYF	TGTGCCAGCAGCTTACCCCTAGCGGGGGGTAAGACCCAGTACTTC
TRBD2	TRBV5-1	TRBJ2-3	.	CASSLSRLAGSDTQYF	TGCGCCAGCAGCTTGTCTCGACTAGCGGGGTCAGATACGCAGTATTTT
.	TRBV9	TRBJ2-7	few	CASSVGVSSYEQYF	TGTGCCAGCAGCGTAGGAGTTTCCTCCTACGAGCAGTACTTC
.	TRBV7-2	TRBJ1-1	few	CASSLSGRVNTEAFF	TGTGCCAGCAGCTTATCGGGGCGGGTGAACACTGAAGCTTTCTTT
TRBD1	TRBV10-2	TRBJ2-3	.	CASEGTGYRTDTQYF	TGCGCCAGCGAAGGGACAGGGTATCGAACAGATACGCAGTATTTT
TRBD1	TRBV5-1	TRBJ2-5	few	CASSLTGQPNVETQYF	TGCGCCAGCAGCCTTACGGGACAGCCGAATGTGGAGACCCAGTACTTC
.	TRBV25-1	TRBJ1-5	few	CASSEGQGSRPQHF	TGTGCCAGCAGTGAAGGGCAGGGGTCGCGGCCCCAGCATTTT
.	TRBV7-9	TRBJ2-2	many	CASSLDQGTGELFF	TGTGCCAGCAGCTTAGACCAGGGAACCGGGGAGCTGTTTTTT
.	TRBV4-1	TRBJ1-5	.	CASSQFGGDQPQHF	TGCGCCAGCAGCCAGTTTGGAGGGGATCAGCCCCAGCATTTT
.	TRBV20-1	TRBJ2-1	few	CSARPPLGGYNEQFF	TGCAGTGCTAGGCCCCCCCTCGGCGGCTACAATGAGCAGTTCTTC
.	TRBV12-3/TRBV12-4	TRBJ2-1	.	CASSWGRGVDEQFF	TGTGCCAGCAGTTGGGGTCGAGGGGTTGATGAGCAGTTCTTC
TRBD1	TRBV4-3	TRBJ1-1	.	CASSQVRQGWNTEAFF	TGCGCCAGCAGCCAGGTGCGACAGGGATGGAACACTGAAGCTTTCTTT
TRBD1	TRBV20-1	TRBJ1-6	few	CSAVGQGRGSPLHF	TGCAGTGCGGTCGGACAGGGAAGAGGCTCACCCCTCCACTTT
.	TRBV2	TRBJ2-3	.	CASSGWASASTDTQYF	TGTGCCAGCAGTGGTTGGGCGAGCGCCAGCACAGATACGCAGTATTTT
TRBD2	TRBV20-1	TRBJ2-5	many	CSAAIAGGLETQYF	TGCAGTGCCGCCATAGCGGGGGGTTTAGAGACCCAGTACTTC
TRBD1	TRBV7-9	TRBJ1-3	.	CASSLDRGPNTIYF	TGTGCCAGCAGCTTAGACAGGGGTCCGAACACCATATATTTT
.	TRBV20-1	TRBJ1-1	.	CSARDYRGGTEAFF	TGCAGTGCTAGAGATTATCGGGGGGGGACTGAAGCTTTCTTT
.	TRBV27	TRBJ1-1	few	CASSLKVNTEAFF	TGTGCCAGCAGTTTAAAGGTGAACACTGAAGCTTTCTTT
.	TRBV29-1	TRBJ2-5	.	CSVEGGGRKTQYF	TGCAGCGTTGAAGGGGGGGGCAGGAAGACCCAGTACTTC
TRBD2	TRBV5-1	TRBJ2-1	.	CASSPGTSGDYNEQFF	TGCGCCAGCAGCCCGGGGACTAGCGGGGACTACAATGAGCAGTTCTTC
.	TRBV7-9	TRBJ2-5	few	CASSRPLRGGRETQYF	TGTGCCAGCAGTCGTCCCCTCCGTGGGGGCAGAGAGACCCAGTACTTC
.	TRBV24-1	TRBJ1-5	.	CATSDSGWDQPQHF	TGTGCCACCAGTGATTCCGGGTGGGATCAGCCCCAGCATTTT
.	TRBV27	TRBJ1-6	.	CASSPTPGAGNSPLHF	TGTGCCAGCAGTCCCACTCCAGGGGCAGGTAATTCACCCCTCCACTTT
.	TRBV7-8	TRBJ1-4	few	CASSLNSGRNEKLFF	TGTGCCAGCAGCTTAAACTCCGGGAGAAATGAAAAACTGTTTTTT
TRBD1	TRBV29-1	TRBJ1-5	few	CSVGQGMDQPQHF	TGCAGCGTTGGACAGGGGATGGATCAGCCCCAGCATTTT
TRBD1	TRBV7-2	TRBJ1-5	many	CASSPTQGSLPQHF	TGTGCCAGCAGCCCCACACAGGGGTCGCTACCCCAGCATTTT
.	TRBV7-2	TRBJ1-4	few	CASSQLVANEKLFF	TGTGCCAGCAGCCAACTAGTGGCTAATGAAAAACTGTTTTTT